The 22 T cell receptor beta chains below all came from one sample that was sequenced in a study of human T cells and chemical hapten exposure. Described time point: patch test 1, 2 weeks after DPC sensitization. As to treatment: therapeutic diphenylcyclopropenone sensitization with weekly scalp DPC. TCRdb ran MiXCR on the RACE reads and lists one entry per CDR3 protein. The table has about 120,000 distinct CDR3 sequences, roughly 15% seen once; the top ten hold around 0.99%. The starting material was whole blood, obtained in connection with sensitization to the hapten diphenylcyclopropenone (DPC). These TCRs come from a man aged 18-30 years with alopecia areata. Some clones in this sample may be carry-over from other donors' samples.

This clonotype was seen a handful of times. J is TRBJ2-7 and V is TRBV11-1, with 8 bases that match TRBD1. The CDR3 sequence is 13 residues long. Losses at the gene ends were 7 bases for V and 0 bases for J; bases not matched to a gene: 2. Germline V gives CDR1 SGHAT, CDR2 FQDESV (reference sequence). CDR3 DNA sequence: TGTGCCAGCAACAGGGGGATCTCCTACGAGCAGTACGTC. Amino acids: CASNRGISYEQYV.

The chain uses TRBV7-8 and TRBJ2-3; D might be TRBD1 or TRBD2, each matching 5 bases. V lost 5 bases and J 6 bases, leaving 12 bases between the germline ends. The CDR3 sequence is 13 residues long. Germline-derived CDR1 and CDR2 are SGHVS and FQNEAQ. The CDR3 here is CASSPPGPDTQYF. DNA for the CDR3: TGTGCCAGCAGCCCCCCGGGGCCCGATACGCAGTATTTT. The full variable domain, in which reference TRBV7-8 and TRBJ2-3 provide the parts outside the CDR3, is GAGVSQSPRYKVAKRGQDVALRCDPISGHVSLFWYQQALGQGPEFLTYFQNEAQLDKSGLPSDRFFAERPEGSVSTLKIQRTQQEDSAVYLCASSPPGPDTQYFGPGTRLTVL.

J is TRBJ1-2 and V is TRBV3-1, with D tentatively TRBD1 (6 bases). Trimming removed 4 bases at V and 8 bases at J, with 20 bases between. Germline V gene sequence: CDR1 LGHDT, CDR2 YNNKEL (reference sequence). The CDR3 spans 15 residues. The CDR3: CASSPPGARPSGYTF. As DNA, the CDR3 is TGTGCCAGCAGCCCACCGGGGGCCCGTCCGTCCGGCTACACCTTC.

In its sample, this clonotype was seen once. The genes are TRBV5-7 and TRBJ2-5, with D maybe TRBD1 (6 bases). TRBV5-7 is sorted into the ORF group, with uncertain function. V was pared by 4 bases and J by 5 bases, with 27 bases between. The CDR3 totals 18 residues. CDR3 nucleotides: TGTGCCAGCAGCCCCAAGATTGATCCGGGACAAAGAACGGAGACCCAGTACTTC. The encoded protein is CASSPKIDPGQRTETQYF.

The gene calls are TRBV11-2 and TRBJ1-5; D is uncertain. Germline V gives CDR1 SGHAT, CDR2 FQNNGV. The V gene lost 1 base and the J gene lost 3 bases, with 7 bases spanning the gap. The CDR3 loop spans 14 amino acids. CDR3 residues: CASSLAMLNQPQHF. The CDR3 DNA reads TGTGCCAGCAGCTTAGCGATGCTCAATCAGCCCCAGCATTTT.

This chain uses TRBV3-1 with TRBJ2-3; D remains unclear. Germline CDR1 LGHDT, CDR2 YNNKEL (reference sequence). The germline V and J ends were trimmed by 1 base and 2 bases, with 7 bases remaining between them. The CDR3 has 14 amino acids. The DNA for the CDR3 is TGTGCCAGCAGCCAAGGGGCCTCCACAGATACGCAGTATTTT. It is translated as CASSQGASTDTQYF.

The chain employs TRBV7-6 and TRBJ2-1; the D is unclear. With 2 bases removed from V and 4 bases from J, the gap between germline ends came to 12 bases. Germline V gives CDR1 SGHVS, CDR2 FNYEAQ. The CDR3 has 15 amino acids. This CDR3 is CASSLYHNLYNEQFF. Written as DNA, the CDR3 is TGTGCCAGCAGCTTATACCACAACCTTTACAATGAGCAGTTCTTC. Supplemented by reference TRBV7-6 and TRBJ2-1, the full variable domain reads GAGVSQSPRYKVTKRGQDVALRCDPISGHVSLYWYRQALGQGPEFLTYFNYEAQQDKSGLPNDRFSAERPEGSISTLTIQRTEQRDSAMYRCASSLYHNLYNEQFFGPGTRLTVL.

This clonotype was seen ten or more times. The J gene is TRBJ2-3, the V gene TRBV4-1; possibly TRBD2 for D (5 bases). V lost 0 bases and J 1 base, leaving 17 bases between the germline ends. The CDR3 is 18 amino acids. Germline V gene lookup returns CDR1 MGHRA and CDR2 YSYEKL. Here the CDR3 DNA reads TGCGCCAGCAGCCAAGATCAGATTGGGAGATCCCGCACAGATACGCAGTATTTT. This translates into CASSQDQIGRSRTDTQYF.

This clonotype showed up just a few times. The chain is built from TRBV3-1 and TRBJ2-7; 8 positions agree with TRBD1. The CDR3 loop spans 15 amino acids. Per the germline V gene, CDR1 is LGHDT and CDR2 is YNNKEL (reference sequence). The V segment lost 2 bases and the J segment 0 bases; nucleotides outside the gene matches: 3. The CDR3 nucleotides read TGTGCCAGCAGCCAAACAGGGGGGATCTCCTACGAGCAGTACTTC. It translates to CASSQTGGISYEQYF.

The gene calls are TRBV10-1 and TRBJ2-2, with D unclear. Germline V lookup: CDR1 WNHNN, CDR2 SYGVQD (reference sequence). Trimming took 8 bases from V and 0 from J, leaving 10 bases between them. The CDR3 runs to 14 residues. The DNA for the CDR3 is TGCGCCAGCTCCCGGTGGACGAACACCGGGGAGCTGTTTTTT. It translates to CASSRWTNTGELFF.

Only a few counts were recorded for this clonotype. The chain employs TRBV6-2 or TRBV6-3 and TRBJ1-5; D is uncertain. V was shortened by 2 bases and J by 4 bases, with 12 bases between the two germline ends. Germline-derived CDR1 and CDR2 are MNHEY and SVGEGT. The length of the CDR3 is 15 residues. The DNA of the CDR3 is TGTGCCAGCAGTTACGACTTACTAAGGAATCAGCCCCAGCATTTT. The encoded protein is CASSYDLLRNQPQHF.

This clonotype was picked up a small number of times. The CDR3 protein is CASPDRVNTEAFF. For the CDR3, the DNA is TGCGCCAGCCCGGACAGGGTGAACACTGAAGCTTTCTTT. The V and J genes are TRBV23-1 and TRBJ1-1, with 8 bases aligning to TRBD1. TRBV23-1 is treated as an ORF (open reading frame) with a function not yet certain. The CDR3 has 13 amino acids. J gave up 0 bases and V 8 bases, and 2 bases lay outside the gene matches.

The rearrangement links TRBV2 to TRBJ1-6, with 9 positions matching TRBD1. Germline assignment: CDR1 SNHLY and CDR2 FYNNEI. Trimming removed 3 bases from V and 7 bases from J; junction bases left unmatched: 13. This CDR3 is 18 amino acids long. The CDR3 loop is CASSEEGQGFFGNSPLHF. Here the CDR3 DNA reads TGTGCCAGCAGTGAGGAGGGACAGGGCTTCTTCGGGAATTCACCCCTCCACTTT. The full variable domain, completed using reference TRBV2 and TRBJ1-6, is EPEVTQTPSHQVTQMGQEVILRCVPISNHLYFYWYRQILGQKVEFLVSFYNNEISEKSEIFDDQFSVERPDGSNFTLKIRSTKLEDSAMYFCASSEEGQGFFGNSPLHFGNGTRLTVT.

The chain carries TRBV4-2 and TRBJ1-2; D remains unclear. The CDR3 sequence is 9 residues long. Germline CDR1 LGHNA, CDR2 YNFKEQ. V was cut by 4 bases and J by 12 bases, with 6 bases left in between. For the CDR3, the DNA is TGTGCCAGCAGCCCCCCCGACACCTTC. Translation gives CASSPPDTF.

The chain joins TRBV4-3 to TRBJ1-6; D is uncertain. With 0 bases removed from V and 7 bases from J, the gap between germline ends came to 7 bases. Germline assignment: CDR1 LGHNA and CDR2 YSLEER. The CDR3 is 14 amino acids. CDR3 residues: CASSQEGLNSPLHF. The CDR3 nucleotides are TGCGCCAGCAGCCAAGAAGGGTTAAATTCACCCCTCCACTTT.

The chain uses TRBV4-3 and TRBJ2-3; D call uncertain. Germline CDR1 LGHNA, CDR2 YSLEER. V shed 2 bases and J shed 2 bases, with 5 bases lying between them. The CDR3 sequence is 13 residues long. CDR3 DNA: TGCGCCAGCAGCCAATCTTTCACAGATACGCAGTATTTT. Residues: CASSQSFTDTQYF.

This clonotype was counted at least ten times. The chain links TRBV10-3 to TRBJ2-1, with TRBD1 identical over 8 bases. Germline CDR1 ENHRY, CDR2 SYGVKD. V gave up 5 bases and J gave up 9 bases; unmatched junction bases: 9. The CDR3 totals 14 residues. As DNA, the CDR3 is TGTGCCATCAGTCAGACAGGGGTAGTAGGTGAGCAGTTCTTC. Amino acids: CAISQTGVVGEQFF.

This clonotype was seen a handful of times. The CDR3 DNA sequence: TGCGCCAGCAGCTTGGGGACAGCTAGCAATCAGCCCCAGCATTTT. It yields the protein CASSLGTASNQPQHF. The chain employs TRBV5-1 and TRBJ1-5; perhaps TRBD1 as D (6 bases). The CDR3 extends over 15 amino acids. V lost 0 bases, J lost 0 bases, and 7 bases lay in between. Per the germline V gene, CDR1 is SGHRS and CDR2 is YFSETQ.

The chain employs TRBV18 and TRBJ2-7; TRBD1 matches at 9 bases. CDR3 length equals 18 residues. V lost 3 bases and J lost 3; bases outside the gene matches: 15. Germline loops: CDR1 KGHSH, CDR2 LQKENI. The DNA for the CDR3 is TGTGCCAGCTCACCTTTCCGGGACAGGGTCCCCCCAAACTACGAGCAGTACTTC. Amino acid sequence: CASSPFRDRVPPNYEQYF.

There are a few counts of this clonotype. This chain connects TRBV3-1 to TRBJ1-6; perhaps TRBD1 as D (5 bases). V was clipped by 5 bases and J by 7 bases, with 12 bases between them. The CDR3 contains 14 residues. CDR1 and CDR2 from the germline V gene are LGHDT and YNNKEL (reference sequence). The CDR3 loop is CASSEQGANSPLHF. The CDR3 DNA follows: TGTGCCAGCAGCGAGCAGGGCGCGAATTCACCCCTCCACTTT. The entire variable domain, with the rest obtained from reference TRBV3-1 and TRBJ1-6, is as follows: DTAVSQTPKYLVTQMGNDKSIKCEQNLGHDTMYWYKQDSKKFLKIMFSYNNKELIINETVPNRFSPKSPDKAHLNLHINSLELGDSAVYFCASSEQGANSPLHFGNGTRLTVT.

This clonotype was counted a few times. The chain couples TRBV11-3 to TRBJ1-2; D gene unclear. Trimming left V 2 bases short and J 8 bases short, with 12 bases between. Germline assignment: CDR1 SGHNT and CDR2 YENEEA. This CDR3 comprises 13 residues. For the CDR3, the DNA is TGTGCCAGCAGCTTAAGGTCCGGGGAGGGCTACACCTTC. This encodes CASSLRSGEGYTF.

The chain carries TRBV28 and TRBJ2-1, with D maybe TRBD1 (6 bases). The CDR3 is made up of 14 amino acids. V lost 7 bases and J lost 7, with 17 bases in between. CDR1 is MDHEN and CDR2 is SYDVKM in the germline V gene. The CDR3 loop is CASTPSPRGNEQFF. The CDR3 DNA follows: TGTGCCAGCACCCCCTCCCCTAGGGGGAATGAGCAGTTCTTC.